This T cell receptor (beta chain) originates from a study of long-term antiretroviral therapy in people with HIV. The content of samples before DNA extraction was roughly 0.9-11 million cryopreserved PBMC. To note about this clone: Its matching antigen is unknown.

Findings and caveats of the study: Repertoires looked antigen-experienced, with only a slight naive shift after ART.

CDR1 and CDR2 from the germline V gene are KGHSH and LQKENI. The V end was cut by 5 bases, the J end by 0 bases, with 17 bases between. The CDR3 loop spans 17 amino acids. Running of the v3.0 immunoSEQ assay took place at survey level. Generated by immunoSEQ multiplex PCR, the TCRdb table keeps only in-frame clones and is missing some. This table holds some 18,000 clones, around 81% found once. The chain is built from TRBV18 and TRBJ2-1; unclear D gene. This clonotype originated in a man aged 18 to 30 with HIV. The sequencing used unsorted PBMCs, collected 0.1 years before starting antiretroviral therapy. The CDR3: CASSKGPDPSSYNEQFF. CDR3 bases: TGTGCCAGCTCAAAAGGCCCTGATCCGAGCTCCTACAATGAGCAGTTCTTC.